This TCR beta chain was identified during a study of blood T cell repertoires in COVID-19. Method: immunoSEQ multiplex PCR; TCRdb's copy keeps in-frame clones and lacks some. The sample gives a few hundred thousand clones, 75% to 90% of which show up once; approximately 4% is in the top ten. This clone has only one observation. Looked up from germline, CDR1 is MNHEY and CDR2 is SVGAGI. With V trimmed by 4 bases and J by 7 bases, 6 bases remained unmatched. The CDR3 has 14 amino acids. This rearrangement joins TRBV6-5 to TRBJ1-4; TRBD1 matches at 7 bases. The sequence was collected from a woman in her 30s who had been exposed to COVID-19. The specimen was PBMCs or T cells enriched from blood (not recorded which). This CDR3 is CASSSGTAIEKLFF. Here the CDR3 DNA reads TGTGCCAGCAGTTCCGGGACAGCTATTGAAAAACTGTTTTTT.